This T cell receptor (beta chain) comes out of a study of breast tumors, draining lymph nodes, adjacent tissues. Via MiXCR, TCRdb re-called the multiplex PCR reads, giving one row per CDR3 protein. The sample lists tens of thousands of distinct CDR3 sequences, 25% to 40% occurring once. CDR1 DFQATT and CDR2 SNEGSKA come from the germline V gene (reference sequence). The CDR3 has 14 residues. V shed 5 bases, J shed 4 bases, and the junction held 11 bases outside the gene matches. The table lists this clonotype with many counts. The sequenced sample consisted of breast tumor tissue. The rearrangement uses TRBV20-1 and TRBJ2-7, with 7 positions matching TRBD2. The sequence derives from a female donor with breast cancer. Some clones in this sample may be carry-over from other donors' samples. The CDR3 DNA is TGCAGTGCTCTAGGATCTAGCGGTCTTTACGAGCAGTACTTC. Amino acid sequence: CSALGSSGLYEQYF.